These 22 T cell receptor beta chains share one sample of origin, sequenced in a study of regulatory T cells in long-lasting Graves disease. Time point noted: persistent/refractory GD, antithyroid drugs over 5 years with positive TRAb. Extracted RNA from PBMCs served as the source of the TCR library. For TCR beta, libraries came from iRepertoire HTBI primers and Arm-PCR of CDR3 regions. Each CDR3 protein gets one entry after TCRdb re-called the multiplex PCR reads with MiXCR. There are 650,000 to 700,000 distinct CDR3 sequences in the sample; approximately 31% occur only once, and under 50% lies in the top ten. The starting material was peripheral blood mononuclear cells (PBMCs), obtained when the disease was refractory, from a patient treated with antithyroid drugs. Receptors originate from a female donor with Graves disease.

This clonotype was counted only a few times. This chain links TRBV20-1 with TRBJ1-2; no clear D gene. This CDR3 region has 15 residues. Looked up from germline, CDR1 is DFQATT and CDR2 is SNEGSKA (reference sequence). The germline V and J ends were trimmed by 4 bases and 1 base, with 16 bases remaining between them. CDR3 DNA sequence: TGCAGTGCTACTTCGCAGCTAGCCCGTAACTATGGCTACACCTTC. Amino acid sequence: CSATSQLARNYGYTF.

Concerning this clonotype: This may stem from a read error, because a much larger clone lies one nucleotide away. The chain is built from TRBV28 and TRBJ1-2; no definite D call. The CDR3 sequence is 14 residues long. Per germline, CDR1 MDHEN and CDR2 SYDVKM. The DNA of the CDR3 is TGTACCAGTAGTTTATGGGAGCCCCGCTATGGCTACACCTTC. Its translation is CTSSLWEPRYGYTF.

This clonotype came up a few times. The V and J genes are TRBV5-5 and TRBJ1-2, with D possibly matching TRBD1 (5 bases). Germline CDR1 is SGHKS and CDR2 is YYEKEE (reference sequence). Trimming shortened V by 0 bases and J by 7 bases, and 10 bases separated the two germline ends. This CDR3 comprises 13 residues. CDR3 DNA: TGTGCCAGCAGCTTGGTTCAGGGATTTGGCTACACCTTC. Translation: CASSLVQGFGYTF.

The table lists this clonotype with many counts. This rearrangement joins TRBV11-2 to TRBJ2-2; the match to TRBD2 covers 12 bases. J lost 6 bases, V lost 6 bases, and 8 bases had no gene match. CDR3 length: 16 residues. Germline V gene data show CDR1 as SGHAT and CDR2 as FQNNGV. CDR3 residues: CASSHQLAGGPGELFF. The CDR3 coding sequence is TGTGCCAGCAGTCACCAGCTAGCGGGAGGGCCCGGGGAGCTGTTTTTT.

This clonotype appeared a few times. This rearrangement joins TRBV11-2 to TRBJ2-7; 10 nucleotides agree with TRBD2. From germline, CDR1 is SGHAT and CDR2 FQNNGV. CDR3 length equals 16 residues. V was pared by 0 bases and J by 4 bases, with 6 bases of the junction left unmatched. The CDR3 is CASSLDYLAGVYEQYF. The DNA for the CDR3 is TGTGCCAGCAGCTTAGATTACCTAGCGGGAGTTTACGAGCAGTACTTC.

The CDR3 nucleotides are TGTGCCAGCAGCGTAGGGACTAGCGGGAGTAACGGGGAGCTGTTTTTT. Translation: CASSVGTSGSNGELFF. This chain connects TRBV9 to TRBJ2-2; 13 nucleotides match TRBD2. The germline CDR1 and CDR2 sequences are SGDLS and YYNGEE. Unmatched junction bases numbered 3, after V lost 0 bases and J lost 7 bases. The CDR3 consists of 16 residues.

The chain recombines TRBV29-1 with TRBJ1-5; D remains ambiguous. Trimming cost V 7 bases and J 4 bases, with 14 bases left between them. Germline V gene lookup returns CDR1 SQVTM and CDR2 ANQGSEA. The CDR3 contains 13 residues. Here the CDR3 reads CSGSDGVNQPQHF. DNA of the CDR3: TGCAGCGGCTCGGACGGGGTGAATCAGCCCCAGCATTTT.

The sample holds a few counts of this clonotype. The J gene is TRBJ1-5, the V gene TRBV28; D is uncertain. V was cut by 3 bases and J by 0 bases, with 12 bases left in between. This CDR3 comprises 16 residues. Germline V gene sequence: CDR1 MDHEN, CDR2 SYDVKM. In nucleotides, the CDR3 is TGTGCCAGCAGTTTTTACAGCCCAAATAGCAATCAGCCCCAGCATTTT. Amino acids: CASSFYSPNSNQPQHF.

The chain recombines TRBV18 with TRBJ1-1; 7 bases are shared with TRBD1. CDR3 length: 15 amino acids. Germline CDR1 is KGHSH and CDR2 is LQKENI. Losses at the gene ends were 6 bases for V and 2 bases for J; bases not matched to a gene: 9. CDR3 sequence reads: CASSHGGQQNTEAFF. In nucleotides, the CDR3 is TGTGCCAGCTCTCATGGGGGACAGCAAAACACTGAAGCTTTCTTT.

This chain links TRBV27 with TRBJ1-5; tentatively, D is TRBD1 (5 bases). This CDR3 is built from 15 residues. V gave up 3 bases and J gave up 6 bases, with 15 bases separating them. Germline values: CDR1 MNHEY, CDR2 SMNVEV (reference sequence). The CDR3 DNA follows: TGTGCCAGCAGTTTGGAGGGGCGTGGGGGTCAGCCCCAGCATTTT. Translation gives CASSLEGRGGQPQHF.

The chain combines TRBV10-3 with TRBJ2-7; maybe TRBD2 (6 bases). The ends were cut back, 3 bases at V and 6 bases at J, with 15 bases in the middle. Germline V gene data show CDR1 as ENHRY and CDR2 as SYGVKD. The CDR3 covers 14 residues. In nucleotides, the CDR3 is TGTGCCATCAGTGATAAGCGGGTGGGGAGCGAGCAGTACTTC. Protein sequence: CAISDKRVGSEQYF.

The chain employs TRBV29-1 and TRBJ1-2; TRBD1 aligns across 8 bases. The ends lost 5 bases at V and 7 bases at J; junction bases unmatched: 3. The CDR3 runs to 11 residues. Germline V gene data show CDR1 as SQVTM and CDR2 as ANQGSEA. In nucleotides, the CDR3 is TGCAGCGTTACAGGGGGAGGTGGCTACACCTTC. It yields the protein CSVTGGGGYTF.

In this sample, this clonotype turned up a few times. J is TRBJ1-5 and V is TRBV11-2, with D perhaps matching TRBD1 (5 bases). CDR1 SGHAT and CDR2 FQNNGV come from the germline V gene. The V end lost 3 bases, the J end lost 7 bases, and 16 bases lay between the germline ends. The CDR3 totals 15 residues. CDR3 bases: TGTGCCAGCAGCTTGGGGGGGGGGACGGGCCAGCCCCAGCATTTT. Residues: CASSLGGGTGQPQHF.

The chain has TRBV12-3 or TRBV12-4 and TRBJ2-1, with TRBD2 matching 9 bases. The CDR3 contains 15 residues. With 6 bases clipped from V and 1 base from J, the junction kept 4 bases outside the gene matches. The DNA for the CDR3 is TGTGCCAGCAGATCAAGCGGGAGGTCCTACAATGAGCAGTTCTTC. Translating it yields CASRSSGRSYNEQFF.

This clonotype has just one count. A junction end diverges from the germline sequence, so it may reflect a read error. The rearrangement links TRBV28 to TRBJ1-5, with D perhaps matching TRBD1 (5 bases). The length of the CDR3 is 15 residues. Germline V gene sequence: CDR1 MDHEN, CDR2 SYDVKM. CDR3 amino acids: CASPNSDRMYQPRHF. The CDR3 DNA is TGTGCCAGCCCGAACTCCGACAGAATGTATCAGCCCCGGCATTTT. The full variable domain, with the rest looked up from reference TRBV28 and TRBJ1-5, is DVKVTQSSRYLVKRTGEKVFLECVQDMDHENMFWYRQDPGLGLRLIYFSYDVKMKEKGDIPEGYSVSREKKERFSLILESASTNQTSMYLCASPNSDRMYQPRHFGDGTRLSIL.

Turning to this clonotype: A much larger clone differs from this one at a single base, so this may be a read error. The genes are TRBV6-9 and TRBJ1-1; D remains ambiguous. V lost 4 bases, J lost 4 bases, and 13 bases lay in between. CDR1 and CDR2 (germline): MNHGY, SVAAGI. This CDR3 is 14 amino acids long. The CDR3 here is CASSWKRYITEAFF. The CDR3, as DNA: TGTGCCAGCAGTTGGAAAAGGTACATCACTGAAGCTTTCTTT.

The chain is built from TRBV3-1 and TRBJ1-1, with D possibly matching TRBD1 (5 bases). Looked up from germline, CDR1 is LGHDT and CDR2 is YNNKEL (reference sequence). CDR3 length: 15 amino acids. Deletions cut 6 bases from V and 0 bases from J, with 14 bases between. The CDR3 protein is CASSYEGRVNTEAFF. CDR3 DNA: TGTGCCAGCAGTTACGAGGGGCGCGTGAACACTGAAGCTTTCTTT.

The chain joins TRBV29-1 to TRBJ1-5; D is possibly TRBD1 (6 bases). CDR3 length: 12 amino acids. V dropped 6 bases and J dropped 2 bases, with 8 bases sitting between them. In germline, CDR1 is SQVTM, CDR2 ANQGSEA. The CDR3 here is CSVRQGNQPQHF. The CDR3 bases are TGCAGCGTAAGACAGGGCAATCAGCCCCAGCATTTT.

In its sample, this clonotype was seen many times. The chain employs TRBV28 and TRBJ1-4, with a tentative D call TRBD1 (5 bases). Germline CDR1 reads MDHEN; CDR2 reads SYDVKM. The ends were cut back, 4 bases at V and 0 bases at J, with 9 bases in the middle. This CDR3 spans 15 amino acids. The CDR3 DNA reads TGTGCCAGCAGTTCCGTGGACACAACTAATGAAAAACTGTTTTTT. Amino acid sequence: CASSSVDTTNEKLFF.

This rearrangement joins TRBV19 to TRBJ2-5, with TRBD1 as a possible D gene (5 bases). V lost 4 bases and J lost 1, with 13 bases in between. The CDR3 is made up of 15 amino acids. Germline values: CDR1 LNHDA, CDR2 SQIVND (reference sequence). Here the CDR3 DNA reads TGTGCCAGTAGTACCCCAATAGGGGTCCAAGAGACCCAGTACTTC. It specifies CASSTPIGVQETQYF.

There are a few counts of this clonotype. The chain uses TRBV30 and TRBJ1-3, with 7 bases matching TRBD1. V gave up 6 bases and J gave up 2 bases; unmatched junction bases: 7. The germline V gene encodes CDR1 GTSNPN and CDR2 SVGIG (reference sequence). The CDR3 contains 14 residues. The CDR3: CACLFTGAGNTIYF. CDR3 sequence (DNA): TGTGCCTGTCTATTCACAGGGGCTGGAAACACCATATATTTT.

The chain links TRBV10-3 to TRBJ1-2, with D unclear. Germline V lookup: CDR1 ENHRY, CDR2 SYGVKD. The CDR3 consists of 16 residues. Trimming left V 0 bases short and J 1 base short, with 12 bases between. CDR3 residues: CAISESWTGVNYGYTF. CDR3 DNA: TGTGCCATCAGTGAGTCCTGGACGGGTGTTAACTATGGCTACACCTTC.